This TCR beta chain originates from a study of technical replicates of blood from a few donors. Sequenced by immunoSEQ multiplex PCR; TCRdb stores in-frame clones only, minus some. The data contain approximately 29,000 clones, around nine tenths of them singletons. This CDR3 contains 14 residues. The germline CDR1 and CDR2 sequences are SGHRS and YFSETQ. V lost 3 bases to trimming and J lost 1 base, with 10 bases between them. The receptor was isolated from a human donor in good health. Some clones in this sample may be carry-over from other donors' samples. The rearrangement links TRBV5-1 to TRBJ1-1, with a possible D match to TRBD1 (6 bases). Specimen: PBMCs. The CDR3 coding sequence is TGCGCCAGCAGCTGGGACAAACCGAACACTGAAGCTTTCTTT. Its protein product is CASSWDKPNTEAFF. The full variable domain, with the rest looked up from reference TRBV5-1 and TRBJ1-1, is KAGVTQTPRYLIKTRGQQVTLSCSPISGHRSVSWYQQTPGQGLQFLFEYFSETQRNKGNFPGRFSGRQFSNSRSEMNVSTLELGDSALYLCASSWDKPNTEAFFGQGTRLTVV.